These 2 T cell receptor beta chains share one sample of origin, sequenced in a study of Graves' ophthalmopathy and Graves' hyperthyroidism. Amplifying from RNA transcripts, the study obtained TCR beta CDR3 regions. Investigators did first-round RT-PCR with HTBI primers, then second-round multiplex PCR. TCRdb used MiXCR to reprocess the multiplex PCR reads, holding one entry per CDR3 protein. The table has 40,000 to 45,000 distinct CDR3 sequences, 40% to 65% seen once. Source material: peripheral blood. These receptors all stem from an adult man with Graves' ophthalmopathy.

This chain joins TRBV10-1 and TRBJ1-4; 8 nucleotides match TRBD1. V lost 8 bases to trimming and J lost 10 bases; unmatched junction nucleotides: 18. The CDR3 is made up of 16 amino acids. Per germline, CDR1 WNHNN and CDR2 SYGVQD (reference sequence). For the CDR3, the DNA is TGCGCCAGCCGGTCCCGGGACAGGAGGCGTGCGCGAAAACTGTTTTTT. Amino acid sequence: CASRSRDRRRARKLFF.

This chain's CDR3 is CASGSRQHQPLHF. CDR3 sequence (DNA): TGTGCCAGCGGCAGCAGACAGCATCAGCCCCTCCACTTT. The gene calls are TRBV7-8 and TRBJ1-6; tentative D call: TRBD1 (5 bases). CDR1 is SGHVS, CDR2 FQNEAQ, per germline. Deletions cut 8 bases from V and 13 bases from J, with 18 bases between. The CDR3 totals 13 residues.